The clone carrying this T cell receptor beta chain was detected many times. The target antigen is unknown. RNA transcripts yielded amplified TCR beta CDR3 regions. The HTBI primer set was used in a first-round RT-PCR of the TCR CDR3. One entry per CDR3 protein, called by TCRdb with MiXCR from the multiplex PCR reads. The table records roughly 180,000 distinct CDR3 sequences, approximately 9% of them present only once. The data were obtained in a study of T cells in Graves' hyperthyroidism and ophthalmopathy. Overall study results and limits: Clonotypes that were expanded in thyroid above 0.001 mostly appeared in blood too.

It was uncontrolled infection, other autoimmune disease, pregnancy or lactation that excluded patients. Sample: blood. The receptor comes from a woman aged 18-29 years with Graves' hyperthyroidism that later progressed to Graves' ophthalmopathy.

CDR3: CASGRGSGVAKNIQYF. CDR3 sequence (DNA): TGTGCCAGCGGAAGGGGATCCGGTGTGGCCAAAAACATTCAGTACTTC. The chain recombines TRBV7-2 with TRBJ2-4; TRBD1 is a possible D gene (5 bases). Trimming shortened V by 8 bases and J by 1 base, and 18 bases separated the two germline ends. CDR1 and CDR2 (germline): SGHTA, FQGNSA. The CDR3 totals 16 residues. Combining the CDR3 with reference TRBV7-2 and TRBJ2-4 gives the whole variable domain GAGVSQSPSNKVTEKGKDVELRCDPISGHTALYWYRQSLGQGLEFLIYFQGNSAPDKSGLPSDRFSAERTGGSVSTLTIQRTQQEDSAVYLCASGRGSGVAKNIQYFGAGTRLSVL.